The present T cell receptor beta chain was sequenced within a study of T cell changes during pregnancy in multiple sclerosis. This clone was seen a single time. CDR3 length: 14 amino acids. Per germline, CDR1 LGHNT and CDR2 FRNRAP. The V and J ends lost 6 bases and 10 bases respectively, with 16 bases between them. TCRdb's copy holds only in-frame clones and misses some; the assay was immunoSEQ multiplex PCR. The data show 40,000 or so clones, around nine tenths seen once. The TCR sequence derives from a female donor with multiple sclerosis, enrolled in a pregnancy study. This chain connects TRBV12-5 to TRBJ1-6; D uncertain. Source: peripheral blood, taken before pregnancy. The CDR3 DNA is TGTGCTAGTGGCTGGGGAGTGGGCTGGTCACCCCTCCACTTT. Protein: CASGWGVGWSPLHF. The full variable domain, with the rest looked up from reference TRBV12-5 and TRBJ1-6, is DARVTQTPRHKVTEMGQEVTMRCQPILGHNTVFWYRQTMMQGLELLAYFRNRAPLDDSGMPKDRFSAEMPDATLATLKIQPSEPRDSAVYFCASGWGVGWSPLHFGNGTRLTVT.